These 27 T cell receptor beta chains came from one sample sequenced in a study of breast tumors, draining lymph nodes, adjacent tissues. Samples came from axillary lymph nodes draining the breast cancer. From the multiplex PCR reads, TCRdb called clonotypes with MiXCR, one entry per CDR3 protein. The sample carries about 80,000 distinct CDR3 sequences, about 21% recorded once. The sequencing sample was made of axillary lymph node tissue. The receptors originated from a female donor with breast cancer. Some clones in this sample may be carry-over from other donors' samples.

A few counts support this clonotype. V usage is TRBV28 and J usage is TRBJ2-2; a possible D gene is TRBD1 (5 bases). The CDR3 sequence is 15 residues long. Germline CDR1 reads MDHEN; CDR2 reads SYDVKM. V was clipped by 3 bases and J by 4 bases, with 12 bases between them. CDR3 DNA: TGTGCCAGCAGTTTGGGGCAACCGGCCACCGGGGAGCTGTTTTTT. Encoded protein: CASSLGQPATGELFF.

This clonotype was recorded at least ten times. J is TRBJ1-2 and V is TRBV29-1; unclear D gene. V shed 7 bases and J shed 4 bases, with 16 bases lying between them. The CDR3 length is 13 residues. The germline CDR1 and CDR2 sequences are SQVTM and ANQGSEA. This chain's CDR3 is CSGGDIMAYGYTF. The CDR3 nucleotides read TGCAGCGGTGGCGATATTATGGCCTATGGCTACACCTTC.

Concerning this clonotype: Given a much more abundant clone one base away, this may be a read error. The rearrangement links TRBV7-8 to TRBJ2-2; tentatively, D is TRBD2 (6 bases). The CDR3 totals 12 residues. Germline V CDR1 and CDR2: SGHVS, FQNEAQ. As DNA, the CDR3 is TGTGCCCTTGGAGGCCCCGCCGGGGGGCTGTTTTTT. Protein sequence: CALGGPAGGLFF.

On this clonotype itself: With a much larger clone just one base away, this may be a read error. This chain's CDR3 is CASGVGGNHNQPQHF. In nucleotides, the CDR3 is TGTGCCAGCGGCGTAGGAGGGAACCATAATCAGCCCCAGCATTTT. The chain is built from TRBV9 and TRBJ1-5; no clear D. The CDR3 totals 15 residues. The V gene's germline CDR1 is SGDLS and CDR2 YYNGEE.

Concerning this clonotype: The missing conserved phenylalanine or tryptophan at the end of this CDR3 makes a read error likely. The chain employs TRBV28 and TRBJ2-3; D tentatively fits TRBD1 or TRBD2 (5 bases each). V was trimmed by 4 bases and J by 4 bases, leaving 9 bases between them. Germline V gene sequence: CDR1 MDHEN, CDR2 SYDVKM. The CDR3 totals 13 residues. The CDR3 DNA reads TGTGCCAGCAGTTCCGGGGCCCCAGATACGCAGTATTCT. This sequence encodes CASSSGAPDTQYS.

To note about this clonotype: A much bigger clone sits one base away, suggesting this may be a read error. CDR3 protein: CAGSAPGQGGYEQYF. CDR3 nucleotides: TGTGCCGGCAGTGCCCCGGGACAGGGGGGTTACGAGCAGTACTTC. The chain couples TRBV27 to TRBJ2-7, with TRBD1 identical over 11 bases. Germline V lookup: CDR1 MNHEY, CDR2 SMNVEV (reference sequence). The CDR3 runs 15 residues.

This clonotype was recorded at least ten times. J is TRBJ2-6 and V is TRBV7-3, with 10 bases identical to TRBD1. The CDR3 extends over 15 amino acids. CDR1 is SGHTA and CDR2 is FQGTGA in the germline V gene. The V gene end was trimmed by 8 bases and the J gene end by 2 bases; junction bases not matched to a gene: 3. The CDR3 DNA reads TGTGCCAGCGGACAGGGGGAAACTGGGGCCAACGTCCTGACTTTC. Translating it yields CASGQGETGANVLTF.

This clonotype occurred once. The V gene is TRBV28, the J gene TRBJ2-2; the D gene is possibly TRBD1 (5 bases). This CDR3 has 12 amino acids. Trimming cost V 6 bases and J 16 bases, with 18 bases left between them. CDR1 is MDHEN and CDR2 is SYDVKM in the germline V gene. The CDR3 DNA sequence: TGTGCCAGCAGAGGACAAGGGCTGGGATGGTTTTTT. Protein sequence: CASRGQGLGWFF.

This clonotype was found once. A much larger clone differs from this one at a single base, so this may be a read error. The V call is TRBV11-2, the J call TRBJ2-1; no definite D call. Germline V CDR1 and CDR2: SGHAT, FQNNGV. CDR3 length: 13 amino acids. V gave up 4 bases and J gave up 8 bases, with 12 bases separating them. CDR3 amino acids: CASSSPPPHEQFF. CDR3 DNA sequence: TGTGCCAGCAGCTCCCCTCCTCCCCATGAGCAGTTCTTC.

This clonotype occurred many times. The CDR3 region is CASSLVRVAGGGEQFF. The CDR3 bases are TGTGCCAGCAGCTTAGTGAGGGTAGCGGGAGGTGGAGAGCAGTTCTTC. The chain joins TRBV11-2 to TRBJ2-1, with 10 bases that match TRBD2. With 1 base clipped from V and 10 bases from J, the junction kept 10 bases outside the gene matches. The germline gives CDR1 SGHAT, CDR2 FQNNGV. The CDR3 is 16 residues long.

This clonotype was counted ten times or more. The chain joins TRBV14 to TRBJ1-3; D uncertain. This CDR3 has 14 residues. Looked up from germline, CDR1 is SGHDN and CDR2 is FVKESK. V lost 0 bases and J 2 bases, leaving 5 bases between the germline ends. The CDR3, as DNA: TGTGCCAGCAGCCAAGATCGTCCTGGAAACACCATATATTTT. As protein: CASSQDRPGNTIYF.

The CDR3 DNA follows: TGCGCCAGCAGCCAACCGGGGCGGATGGACACTGAAGCTTTCTTT. Translating gives CASSQPGRMDTEAFF. The rearrangement links TRBV4-3 to TRBJ1-1; tentative D call: TRBD1 (5 bases). Germline V gives CDR1 LGHNA, CDR2 YSLEER. The germline V and J ends were trimmed by 2 bases and 3 bases, with 13 bases remaining between them. CDR3 length: 15 amino acids.

This clonotype occurred many times. This sequence joins TRBV12-5 and TRBJ2-7, with D possibly TRBD2 on 6 matching bases. Deletions cut 2 bases from V and 2 bases from J, with 16 bases between. This CDR3 comprises 16 residues. Germline values: CDR1 LGHNT, CDR2 FRNRAP. The CDR3 nucleotides read TGTGCTAGTGGTTTGAGGCCTGGGGGAGGTCCCTACGAGCAGTACTTC. Its protein product is CASGLRPGGGPYEQYF.

The J gene is TRBJ1-5, the V gene TRBV18; D is ambiguous. Looked up from germline, CDR1 is KGHSH and CDR2 is LQKENI. V lost 3 bases to trimming and J lost 6 bases, with 9 bases between them. The CDR3 totals 13 residues. The CDR3 here is CASSPASGQPQHF. The CDR3 coding sequence is TGTGCCAGCTCACCCGCCTCGGGTCAGCCCCAGCATTTT.

This clonotype was seen a handful of times. The chain has TRBV7-9 and TRBJ2-3; TRBD2 agrees at 8 bases. Germline lookup yields CDR1 SEHNR and CDR2 FQNEAQ (reference sequence). This CDR3 spans 17 amino acids. With V trimmed by 6 bases and J by 4 bases, 15 bases remained unmatched. As DNA, the CDR3 is TGTGCCAGCAGTCAAAAATTAGCGGGACTTCAGGCAGATACGCAGTATTTT. As protein: CASSQKLAGLQADTQYF.

The DNA of the CDR3 is TGTGCCAGTAGTGACCCTCGCGCCAGAAGCTATAGCAATCAGCCCCAGCATTTT. This translates into CASSDPRARSYSNQPQHF. V is TRBV19 and J is TRBJ1-5; D gene unclear. In germline, CDR1 is LNHDA, CDR2 SQIVND (reference sequence). CDR3 length equals 18 residues. V was shortened by 5 bases and J by 0 bases, with 20 bases between the two germline ends.

This clonotype was counted ten times or more. The V and J genes are TRBV12-3 or TRBV12-4 and TRBJ1-5; D might be TRBD1 (5 bases). The CDR3 has 12 residues. V dropped 6 bases and J dropped 7 bases, with 10 bases sitting between them. The CDR3 sequence is CASSLGQQPQHF. The CDR3, as DNA: TGTGCCAGCAGCCTGGGGCAGCAGCCCCAGCATTTT.

This clonotype was observed at least ten times. This chain uses TRBV7-8 with TRBJ2-7, with TRBD2 identical over 13 bases. This CDR3 spans 17 amino acids. Germline assignment: CDR1 SGHVS and CDR2 FQNEAQ. With V trimmed by 5 bases and J by 0 bases, 7 bases remained unmatched. The CDR3: CASSVGLAGKSSYEQYF. The CDR3 nucleotides are TGTGCCAGCAGCGTGGGACTAGCGGGGAAAAGCTCCTACGAGCAGTACTTC.

This clonotype was detected many times. The rearrangement links TRBV6-5 to TRBJ2-7; D might be TRBD1 or TRBD2, each matching 6 bases. Germline assignment: CDR1 MNHEY and CDR2 SVGAGI. The CDR3 loop spans 15 amino acids. Trimming cost V 2 bases and J 3 bases, with 14 bases left between them. The CDR3 DNA reads TGTGCCAGCAGTTACGGCCCGGGGGCGAGCTACGAGCAGTACTTC. Its translation is CASSYGPGASYEQYF.

The genes are TRBV3-1 and TRBJ2-7; the match to TRBD2 covers 9 bases. Germline CDR1 reads LGHDT; CDR2 reads YNNKEL (reference sequence). The CDR3 has 14 residues. Trimming removed 4 bases from V and 3 bases from J; junction bases left unmatched: 4. The CDR3 reads CASSLIAGDYEQYF. The CDR3, as DNA: TGTGCCAGCAGCCTAATAGCGGGAGACTACGAGCAGTACTTC.

This chain connects TRBV6-1 to TRBJ2-1, with TRBD2 matching over 9 bases. The V and J ends lost 1 base and 9 bases, in that order; junction bases with no gene match: 13. The V gene's germline CDR1 is MNHNS and CDR2 SASEGT. This CDR3 contains 17 residues. The CDR3 is CASSEDVREREASEQFF. DNA of the CDR3: TGTGCCAGCAGTGAAGACGTTCGGGAGCGGGAGGCCTCTGAGCAGTTCTTC.

This clonotype was observed at least ten times. The genes are TRBV6-4 and TRBJ1-2; no clear D gene. Per germline, CDR1 MRHNA and CDR2 SNTAGT. The CDR3 consists of 14 residues. The V end was cut by 0 bases, the J end by 4 bases, with 9 bases between. The CDR3 sequence: CASSDSQRIYGYTF. The CDR3, as DNA: TGTGCCAGCAGTGACTCACAGAGGATCTATGGCTACACCTTC.

This clonotype was counted ten times or more. The chain carries TRBV24-1 and TRBJ2-3, with 7 positions matching TRBD1. Germline V gene lookup returns CDR1 KGHDR and CDR2 SFDVKD. CDR3 length equals 18 residues. V lost 1 base, J lost 5 bases, and 14 bases stayed unmatched. CDR3 coding DNA: TGTGCCACCAGTGATTTTTCGACTCCCAGGACAGGTGAAGATACGCAGTATTTT. Its protein product is CATSDFSTPRTGEDTQYF.

At least ten counts were recorded for this clonotype. CDR3 sequence reads: CASSTQQGPVPQHF. CDR3 nucleotides: TGTGCCAGCAGCACTCAACAGGGCCCCGTACCCCAGCATTTT. The chain employs TRBV4-2 and TRBJ1-5; D is possibly TRBD1 (6 bases). Germline values: CDR1 LGHNA, CDR2 YNFKEQ. V was pared by 5 bases and J by 10 bases, with 18 bases between. The CDR3 loop spans 14 amino acids.

The V gene is TRBV5-1, the J gene TRBJ2-1, with a tentative D call TRBD1 (5 bases). There are 17 residues in the CDR3. Trimming removed 0 bases from V and 6 bases from J, with 19 bases in between. The germline gives CDR1 SGHRS, CDR2 YFSETQ. This chain's CDR3 is CASSLGGRTYSGNEQFF. CDR3 sequence (DNA): TGCGCCAGCAGCTTGGGGGGCCGGACATACTCGGGCAATGAGCAGTTCTTC.

This clonotype was seen a few times. The chain is built from TRBV29-1 and TRBJ1-1; TRBD1 agrees at 9 bases. The CDR3 extends over 13 amino acids. J was trimmed by 1 base and V by 7 bases; bases with no gene match: 4. Germline assignment: CDR1 SQVTM and CDR2 ANQGSEA. CDR3 DNA: TGCAGCGCCGGGACAGGGTCGAACACTGAAGCTTTCTTT. This codes for CSAGTGSNTEAFF. Drawing the rest from reference TRBV29-1 and TRBJ1-1, the complete variable domain is SAVISQKPSRDICQRGTSLTIQCQVDSQVTMMFWYRQQPGQSLTLIATANQGSEATYESGFVIDKFPISRPNLTFSTLTVSNMSPEDSSIYLCSAGTGSNTEAFFGQGTRLTVV.

This clonotype was observed many times. The chain uses TRBV30 and TRBJ2-7; D uncertain. Germline V CDR1 and CDR2: GTSNPN, SVGIG (reference sequence). The V and J ends lost 3 bases and 2 bases respectively, with 11 bases between them. The CDR3 is made up of 13 amino acids. The CDR3 DNA sequence: TGTGCCTGGAGCCGAGGTTGGGCCTACGAGCAGTACTTC. Its protein product is CAWSRGWAYEQYF. The complete variable domain, with remaining parts taken from reference TRBV30 and TRBJ2-7, reads SQTIHQWPATLVQPVGSPLSLECTVEGTSNPNLYWYRQAAGRGLQLLFYSVGIGQISSEVPQNLSASRPQDRQFILSSKKLLLSDSGFYLCAWSRGWAYEQYFGPGTRLTVT.